The 14 T cell receptor beta chains given below trace back to one sample, sequenced in a study of shared clonotypes between healthy human individuals. TCRdb keeps only in-frame clones here, not all; method: immunoSEQ multiplex PCR. The sample includes roughly 810,000 clones, 96% seen only once; the top ten take about 0.25%. Naive CD8 cells lacked CD45RO, underwent positive selection for CCR7 and left out terminally differentiated effector memory CD45RA+ cells. The sample was naive CD8+ T cells sorted from blood. Source of these receptors: a young man in good health.

V and J are TRBV13 and TRBJ2-1; TRBD1 agrees at 9 bases. The germline CDR1 and CDR2 sequences are PRHDT and FYEKMQ (reference sequence). The ends lost 5 bases at V and 6 bases at J; junction bases unmatched: 11. CDR3 length: 16 amino acids. The CDR3 sequence is CASSPRTGQGPNEQFF. CDR3 DNA sequence: TGTGCCAGCAGCCCCCGAACGGGACAGGGACCCAATGAGCAGTTCTTC.

This clone was observed a single time. This sequence joins TRBV28 and TRBJ2-1, with TRBD2 identical over 11 bases. V lost 4 bases, J lost 4 bases, and 3 bases stayed unmatched. Germline V gene sequence: CDR1 MDHEN, CDR2 SYDVKM. The CDR3 has 15 residues. CDR3 amino acids: CASSSGTSGYNEQFF. In DNA, the CDR3 is TGTGCCAGCAGTTCCGGGACTAGCGGATACAATGAGCAGTTCTTC.

This chain links TRBV11-2 with TRBJ2-1; D gene uncertain. Germline CDR1 and CDR2: SGHAT and FQNNGV. The CDR3 spans 11 residues. Trimming stripped 5 bases from V and 7 bases from J, with 6 bases between. The CDR3: CASSVGNEQFF. The CDR3 region has the DNA TGTGCCAGCAGCGTCGGGAATGAGCAGTTCTTC.

The V call is TRBV27, the J call TRBJ2-7; 8 positions agree with TRBD2. CDR3 size: 14 residues. CDR1 is MNHEY, CDR2 SMNVEV, per germline (reference sequence). V lost 6 bases to trimming and J lost 3 bases; unmatched junction nucleotides: 7. The CDR3 here is CASRPSGPHYEQYF. The CDR3 bases are TGTGCCAGCAGGCCTAGCGGGCCCCACTACGAGCAGTACTTC.

The rearrangement links TRBV4-3 to TRBJ2-7; TRBD2 matches 12 bases. The CDR3 has 16 amino acids. CDR1 is LGHNA and CDR2 is YSLEER in the germline V gene. Losses at the gene ends were 3 bases for V and 3 bases for J; bases not matched to a gene: 6. DNA of the CDR3: TGCGCCAGCAGCCAGGAGACTAGCGGGAGAATCTACGAGCAGTACTTC. Translated: CASSQETSGRIYEQYF.

The chain joins TRBV7-2 to TRBJ2-1; 14 positions match TRBD2. After removal of 6 bases from V and 1 base from J, the junction contained 2 bases not matched to a gene. Germline values: CDR1 SGHTA, CDR2 FQGNSA. The CDR3 is 16 residues long. CDR3 region: CASRGTSGSSYNEQFF. The DNA for the CDR3 is TGTGCCAGCAGAGGGACTAGCGGGAGTTCCTACAATGAGCAGTTCTTC.

This clone was found once. The chain carries TRBV28 and TRBJ1-4, with a tentative D call TRBD1 (5 bases). CDR3 length equals 16 residues. The germline CDR1 and CDR2 sequences are MDHEN and SYDVKM. V was pared by 2 bases and J by 7 bases, with 17 bases between. CDR3 protein: CASSLVVGAPGEKLFF. The CDR3 DNA reads TGTGCCAGCAGTTTAGTTGTTGGGGCGCCCGGTGAAAAACTGTTTTTT.

The rearrangement joins TRBV7-9 to TRBJ2-7; weak D call: TRBD2 (6 bases). CDR3 size: 16 residues. V was trimmed by 0 bases and J by 0 bases, leaving 12 bases between them. Germline V gene lookup returns CDR1 SEHNR and CDR2 FQNEAQ (reference sequence). Here the CDR3 reads CASSLAEGISSYEQYF. The CDR3 DNA is TGTGCCAGCAGCTTAGCGGAGGGAATTAGCTCCTACGAGCAGTACTTC.

The V call is TRBV7-9, the J call TRBJ1-2, with 7 bases matching TRBD1. Trimming removed 1 base from V and 4 bases from J; junction bases left unmatched: 6. The germline V gene encodes CDR1 SEHNR and CDR2 FQNEAQ (reference sequence). CDR3 length equals 15 residues. CDR3 protein: CASSLGEGAAYGYTF. CDR3 sequence (DNA): TGTGCCAGCAGCTTAGGCGAGGGGGCTGCCTATGGCTACACCTTC.

The rearrangement joins TRBV11-3 to TRBJ2-1, with TRBD2 matching over 8 bases. Germline-derived CDR1 and CDR2 are SGHNT and YENEEA. Trimming at V came to 0 bases and at J to 7 bases, leaving 8 bases not matched to a gene. The length of the CDR3 is 16 residues. The CDR3 is CASSLETGGTRNEQFF. The CDR3 DNA sequence: TGTGCCAGCAGCTTAGAAACGGGAGGGACTAGGAATGAGCAGTTCTTC.

V usage is TRBV2 and J usage is TRBJ2-3; 7 nucleotides match TRBD2. This CDR3 spans 14 amino acids. V lost 4 bases to trimming and J lost 4 bases; unmatched junction nucleotides: 5. Germline V gene sequence: CDR1 SNHLY, CDR2 FYNNEI. CDR3 coding DNA: TGTGCCAGCAGTGCCAGCGGGATCCCAGATACGCAGTATTTT. This sequence encodes CASSASGIPDTQYF.

The CDR3 region is CASSLGAGRTDTQYF. CDR3 in DNA: TGTGCCAGCAGCTTAGGGGCCGGGCGCACAGATACGCAGTATTTT. The chain employs TRBV7-9 and TRBJ2-3; no clear D gene. Germline-derived CDR1 and CDR2 are SEHNR and FQNEAQ (reference sequence). CDR3 size: 15 residues. V was cut by 1 base and J by 1 base, with 9 bases left in between. Filled out from reference TRBV7-9 and TRBJ2-3, the complete variable domain reads DTGVSQNPRHKITKRGQNVTFRCDPISEHNRLYWYRQTLGQGPEFLTYFQNEAQLEKSRLLSDRFSAERPKGSFSTLEIQRTEQGDSAMYLCASSLGAGRTDTQYFGPGTRLTVL.

The DNA for the CDR3 is TGCGCCAGCAGCTTTATGGGTAGCTACACAGATACGCAGTATTTT. This translates into CASSFMGSYTDTQYF. The J gene is TRBJ2-3, the V gene TRBV5-1, with D unresolved. The V end lost 2 bases, the J end lost 2 bases, and 12 bases lay between the germline ends. Germline CDR1 SGHRS, CDR2 YFSETQ. This CDR3 comprises 15 residues.

The gene calls are TRBV10-3 and TRBJ2-7; TRBD2 agrees at 10 bases. CDR3 length: 15 amino acids. The V segment lost 4 bases and the J segment 7 bases; nucleotides outside the gene matches: 10. Per the germline V gene, CDR1 is ENHRY and CDR2 is SYGVKD. The CDR3 coding sequence is TGTGCCATCAGTGCCCTCCTAGCGGGGGATTATGAGCAGTACTTC. Translating it yields CAISALLAGDYEQYF.